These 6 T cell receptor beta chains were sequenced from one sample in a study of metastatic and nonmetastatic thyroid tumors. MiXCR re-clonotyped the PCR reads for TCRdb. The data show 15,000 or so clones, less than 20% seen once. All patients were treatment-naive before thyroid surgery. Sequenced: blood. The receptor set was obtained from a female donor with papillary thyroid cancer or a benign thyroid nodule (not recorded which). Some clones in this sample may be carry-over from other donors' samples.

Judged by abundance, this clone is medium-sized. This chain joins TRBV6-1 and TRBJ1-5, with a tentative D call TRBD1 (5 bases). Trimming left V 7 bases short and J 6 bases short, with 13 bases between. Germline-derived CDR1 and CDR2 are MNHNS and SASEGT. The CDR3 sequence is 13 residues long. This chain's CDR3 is CASTGTLSQPQHF. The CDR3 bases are TGTGCCAGCACCGGGACCTTAAGTCAGCCCCAGCATTTT.

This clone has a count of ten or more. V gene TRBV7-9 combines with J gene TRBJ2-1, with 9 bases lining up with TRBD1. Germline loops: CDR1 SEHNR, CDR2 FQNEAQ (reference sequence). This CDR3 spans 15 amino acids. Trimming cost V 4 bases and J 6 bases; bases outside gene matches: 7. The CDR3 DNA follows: TGTGCCAGCAGCTCGGGACAGGGCCAAGTCAATGAGCAGTTCTTC. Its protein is CASSSGQGQVNEQFF.

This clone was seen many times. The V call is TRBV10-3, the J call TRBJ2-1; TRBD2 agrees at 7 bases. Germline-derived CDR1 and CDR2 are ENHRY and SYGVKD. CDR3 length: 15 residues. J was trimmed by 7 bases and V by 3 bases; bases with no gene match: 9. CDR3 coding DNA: TGTGCCATCAGTGATTTAGCGGGCGATGGGAATGAGCAGTTCTTC. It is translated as CAISDLAGDGNEQFF.

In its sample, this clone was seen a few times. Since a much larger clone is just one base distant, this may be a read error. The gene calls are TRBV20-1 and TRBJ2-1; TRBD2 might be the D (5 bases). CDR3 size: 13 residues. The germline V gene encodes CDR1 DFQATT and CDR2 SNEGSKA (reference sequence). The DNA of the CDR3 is TGCAGTGCTTCAGGTCGGGGTGAAGATGAGCAGTTATTC. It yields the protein CSASGRGEDEQLF.

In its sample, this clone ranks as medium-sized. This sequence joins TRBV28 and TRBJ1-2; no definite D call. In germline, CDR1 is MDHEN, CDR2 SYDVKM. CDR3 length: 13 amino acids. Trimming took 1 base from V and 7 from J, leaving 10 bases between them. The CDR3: CASSLYRSSGYTF. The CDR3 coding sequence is TGTGCCAGCAGTTTATACCGGTCCTCTGGCTACACCTTC.

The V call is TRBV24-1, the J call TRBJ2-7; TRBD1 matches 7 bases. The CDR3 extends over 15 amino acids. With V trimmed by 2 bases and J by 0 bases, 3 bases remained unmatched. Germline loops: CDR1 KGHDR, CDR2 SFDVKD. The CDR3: CATSDWDSPSYEQYF. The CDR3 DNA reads TGTGCCACCAGTGATTGGGACAGCCCCTCCTACGAGCAGTACTTC.